The clone carrying this T cell receptor beta chain was counted only a few times. The authors ran a second PCR of roughly 6 to 12 cycles using a sample-barcoded 5' primer and a J-beta primer mix. TCRdb reprocessed the 5' RACE reads via MiXCR and lists one record per CDR3 protein. This table has about a million distinct CDR3 sequences, roughly 50% appearing once. This sample is part of a study of blood T cells in healthy people across ages. The CDR3 has 16 amino acids. V gave up 0 bases and J gave up 0 bases, with 11 bases separating them. Germline lookup yields CDR1 SGHKS and CDR2 YYEKEE (reference sequence).

The receptor comes from a woman aged 60 to 75 in good health. The rearrangement uses TRBV5-5 and TRBJ2-3, with TRBD1 as a possible D gene (5 bases). Sequenced sample: blood. In nucleotides, the CDR3 is TGTGCCAGCAGCTTGGCGGAAGGGGCCAGCACAGATACGCAGTATTTT. It encodes CASSLAEGASTDTQYF.